The rows below give T cell receptor beta chains drawn from one sample of a study of identical twins. TCRdb passed the 5' RACE reads through MiXCR, listing each CDR3 protein once. The sample includes some 730,000 distinct CDR3 sequences, about 20% of them seen just once. The same data also contributed to another study, on T cells expressing NK-cell markers.

The sample comprised PBMCs. Source of these receptors: a woman aged 18-35 years in good health. Each CDR3 is given with its conserved first and last residue. D genes are given only for firm matches. Expanded clones get a size class; other rows say once, few or many, or leave the size out.

D: NA
V: TRBV29-1
J: TRBJ1-2
size: NA
DNA: TGCAGCGTTGATAGGGAAGGAGGGACGGGCTATGGCTACACCTTC
CDR3: CSVDREGGTGYGYTF

D: NA
V: TRBV29-1
J: TRBJ2-1
size: few
DNA: TGCAGCGTTGAAGGCGGTCCCTTGAACTCCTACAATGAGCAGTTCTTC
CDR3: CSVEGGPLNSYNEQFF

D: NA
V: TRBV7-9
J: TRBJ1-2
size: few
DNA: TGTGCCAGCAGCGGACAGACGATATATGGCTACACCTTC
CDR3: CASSGQTIYGYTF

D: TRBD2
V: TRBV24-1
J: TRBJ2-3
size: few
DNA: TGTGCCACCAGTGATCGGACTAGCGGGGGCCACGGTACGCAGTATTTT
CDR3: CATSDRTSGGHGTQYF

D: TRBD2
V: TRBV11-2
J: TRBJ2-7
size: NA
DNA: TGTGCCAGCAGCTTTTCCCAGTCGGGGGGTCGCTACGAGCAGTACTTC
CDR3: CASSFSQSGGRYEQYF

D: NA
V: TRBV6-1
J: TRBJ2-7
size: NA
DNA: TGTGCCAGCAGACCGGAACAGTCGGGCTCCTACGAGCAGTACTTC
CDR3: CASRPEQSGSYEQYF

D: NA
V: TRBV12-3/TRBV12-4
J: TRBJ2-3
size: many
DNA: TGTGCCAGCAGTTTACGGCGGGATACGCAGTATTTT
CDR3: CASSLRRDTQYF

D: TRBD1
V: TRBV6-5
J: TRBJ2-5
size: few
DNA: TGTGCCAGCAGTTACTCTGCGACAGGGGGTAGAAGGAAGACCCAGTACTTC
CDR3: CASSYSATGGRRKTQYF

D: NA
V: TRBV7-6
J: TRBJ2-1
size: once
DNA: TGTGCCAGCAGCTTAATAAGATACAATGAGCAGTTCTTC
CDR3: CASSLIRYNEQFF

D: TRBD1
V: TRBV7-9
J: TRBJ2-5
size: few
DNA: TGTGCCAGTCTACAGGGGGCGCGGGAGACCCAGTACTTC
CDR3: CASLQGARETQYF

D: TRBD1
V: TRBV18
J: TRBJ2-7
size: NA
DNA: TGTGCCAGCTCACAGGGACAGGGTATCGAGCAGTACTTC
CDR3: CASSQGQGIEQYF

D: NA
V: TRBV2
J: TRBJ1-5
size: NA
DNA: TGTGCCAGCAGTGAAGACCACCCTAATCAGCCCCAGCATTTT
CDR3: CASSEDHPNQPQHF

D: NA
V: TRBV5-5
J: TRBJ1-4
size: NA
DNA: TGTGCCAGCAGTGTGACACGGAGAAATGAAAAACTGTTTTTT
CDR3: CASSVTRRNEKLFF

D: NA
V: TRBV20-1
J: TRBJ2-5
size: many
DNA: TGCAGTGCTAGAGATCTCGAAGGAGGGGAACAAGAGACCCAGTACTTC
CDR3: CSARDLEGGEQETQYF

D: TRBD1
V: TRBV5-1
J: TRBJ2-3
size: NA
DNA: TGCGCCAGCAGCTTGGATAGAGGGACAGGGTTGCAAGATACGCAGTATTTT
CDR3: CASSLDRGTGLQDTQYF

D: TRBD1
V: TRBV7-3
J: TRBJ2-7
size: NA
DNA: TGTGCCAGCAGCCCAGACAGGGAAGGCGAGCAGTACTTC
CDR3: CASSPDREGEQYF

D: NA
V: TRBV27
J: TRBJ2-7
size: few
DNA: TGTGCCAGCAGTTTTCAGGCTACGCGCCCTGCGCTGGGAATCTACGAGCAGTACTTC
CDR3: CASSFQATRPALGIYEQYF

D: NA
V: TRBV29-1
J: TRBJ2-1
size: NA
DNA: TGCAGCGCCAAAAGGGGGGCGGTACTATACAATGAGCAGTTCTTC
CDR3: CSAKRGAVLYNEQFF

D: TRBD1
V: TRBV12-3/TRBV12-4
J: TRBJ1-2
size: NA
DNA: TGTGCCAGCAGCCGTGACAGGGGGCTTGGCTACACCTTC
CDR3: CASSRDRGLGYTF

D: TRBD1
V: TRBV6-1
J: TRBJ1-2
size: few
DNA: TGTGCCAGCAGCTTTGGACAGGGGGGCTATGGCTACACCTTC
CDR3: CASSFGQGGYGYTF

D: TRBD2
V: TRBV29-1
J: TRBJ2-7
size: NA
DNA: TGCAGCGTTAGCCTAGCGGCAAACTACGAGCAGTACTTC
CDR3: CSVSLAANYEQYF

D: NA
V: TRBV7-3
J: TRBJ1-6
size: NA
DNA: TGTGCCAGCAGCTTAAGTCACAATTCACCCCTCCACTTT
CDR3: CASSLSHNSPLHF

D: NA
V: TRBV20-1
J: TRBJ2-7
size: NA
DNA: TGCAGTGCTAGTTATTGGCAGGGGAATCCCTACGAGCAGTACTTC
CDR3: CSASYWQGNPYEQYF

D: NA
V: TRBV6-1
J: TRBJ1-6
size: few
DNA: TGTGCCAGCCTAGGTATCTGGACCCACCGTTTCCACTTT
CDR3: CASLGIWTHRFHF

D: NA
V: TRBV5-1
J: TRBJ2-1
size: few
DNA: TGCGCCAGCAGCTTGAGGACGGGGACCAACAATGAGCAGTTCTTC
CDR3: CASSLRTGTNNEQFF

D: NA
V: TRBV30
J: TRBJ2-2
size: NA
DNA: TGTGCCTGGAGTGTGGGTGGCGGGGAGCTGTTTTTT
CDR3: CAWSVGGGELFF

D: NA
V: TRBV12-3/TRBV12-4
J: TRBJ2-7
size: many
DNA: TGTGCCAGCAGTTTTAAGGGGTGGGTCGAGCAGTACTTC
CDR3: CASSFKGWVEQYF

D: TRBD2
V: TRBV20-1
J: TRBJ2-1
size: few
DNA: TGCAGTGTACCACCGCCGGGACTAGCGGCATGGGAGCAGTTCTTC
CDR3: CSVPPPGLAAWEQFF

D: NA
V: TRBV20-1
J: TRBJ2-5
size: many
DNA: TGCAGTGCTAGAGTGGGGCAAGAGACCCAGTACTTC
CDR3: CSARVGQETQYF

D: TRBD2
V: TRBV7-2
J: TRBJ2-1
size: NA
DNA: TGTGCCAGCAGTTCTCAAGCGGGAACTCCTTACAATGAGCAGTTCTTC
CDR3: CASSSQAGTPYNEQFF

D: TRBD1
V: TRBV29-1
J: TRBJ2-6
size: NA
DNA: TGCAGCGTTTTGTCCCAACAGGGGGTTGGGGCCAACGTCCTGACTTTC
CDR3: CSVLSQQGVGANVLTF

D: NA
V: TRBV6-2/TRBV6-3
J: TRBJ2-2
size: NA
DNA: TGTGCCAGCTGGCCGACGGGAGCCTTGAAGGGCCGGGAGCTGTTTTTT
CDR3: CASWPTGALKGRELFF

D: NA
V: TRBV12-5
J: TRBJ2-3
size: NA
DNA: TGTGCTAGTGGTTTTGGGGTCTACCACACAGATACGCAGTATTTT
CDR3: CASGFGVYHTDTQYF

D: NA
V: TRBV5-1
J: TRBJ2-2
size: many
DNA: TGCGCCAGCAGCCCACAGAGCCCAGGATCCGGGGAGCTGTTTTTT
CDR3: CASSPQSPGSGELFF

D: NA
V: TRBV5-1
J: TRBJ2-3
size: many
DNA: TGCGCCAGCAGCTCTGTTGTTGTAGCGGCCGGGACGACAGATACGCAGTATTTT
CDR3: CASSSVVVAAGTTDTQYF

D: NA
V: TRBV12-3/TRBV12-4
J: TRBJ2-5
size: many
DNA: TGTGCCAGCAGTTTTGCCGGGGAGACCCAGTACTTC
CDR3: CASSFAGETQYF

D: NA
V: TRBV30
J: TRBJ2-7
size: NA
DNA: TGTGCCTGGTATAACCGGGCCAAACCATCCTACGAGCAGTACTTC
CDR3: CAWYNRAKPSYEQYF

D: NA
V: TRBV5-6
J: TRBJ2-5
size: NA
DNA: TGTGCCAGCAGCTTCGGGCAGCCGGGCCAGGAGACCCAGTACTTC
CDR3: CASSFGQPGQETQYF

D: TRBD1
V: TRBV10-1
J: TRBJ1-6
size: NA
DNA: TGCGCCAGCAGTGAGTACAGGGGAAATTCACCCCTCCACTTT
CDR3: CASSEYRGNSPLHF

D: NA
V: TRBV4-2
J: TRBJ2-5
size: NA
DNA: TGTGCCAGCAGCCAAGATCTCCTACTCCGGGGCGAGACCCAGTACTTC
CDR3: CASSQDLLLRGETQYF

D: NA
V: TRBV27
J: TRBJ2-3
size: NA
DNA: TGTGCCAGCAGTTCCCCCGGTACGCAGTATTTT
CDR3: CASSSPGTQYF

D: TRBD1
V: TRBV11-1
J: TRBJ2-6
size: few
DNA: TGTGCCAGCAGCTCGACAGGGGGCGGAAGTCCTGGGGCCAACGTCCTGACTTTC
CDR3: CASSSTGGGSPGANVLTF

D: NA
V: TRBV20-1
J: TRBJ1-6
size: many
DNA: TGCAGTGCTAGATTTCTTGGGCCTTACGATTCACCCCTCCACTTT
CDR3: CSARFLGPYDSPLHF